The T cell receptor beta chain under discussion was sequenced for a study of CDR3 diversity in severe acne. Ten or more counts support this clonotype. TCRdb passed the PCR reads through MiXCR, listing each CDR3 protein once. The sample has more than 85,000 distinct CDR3 sequences; 45% to 50% are singletons. Germline CDR1 SGHRS, CDR2 YFSETQ. The CDR3 contains 16 residues. V lost 0 bases and J 5 bases, leaving 17 bases between the germline ends. Sequenced: blood. The chain links TRBV5-1 to TRBJ2-5; TRBD1 is a possible D gene (6 bases). This TCR was recovered from a male donor with severe acne vulgaris. Here the CDR3 reads CASSLASTGRAETQYF. Here the CDR3 DNA reads TGCGCCAGCAGCTTGGCCAGTACAGGGCGGGCGGAGACCCAGTACTTC.